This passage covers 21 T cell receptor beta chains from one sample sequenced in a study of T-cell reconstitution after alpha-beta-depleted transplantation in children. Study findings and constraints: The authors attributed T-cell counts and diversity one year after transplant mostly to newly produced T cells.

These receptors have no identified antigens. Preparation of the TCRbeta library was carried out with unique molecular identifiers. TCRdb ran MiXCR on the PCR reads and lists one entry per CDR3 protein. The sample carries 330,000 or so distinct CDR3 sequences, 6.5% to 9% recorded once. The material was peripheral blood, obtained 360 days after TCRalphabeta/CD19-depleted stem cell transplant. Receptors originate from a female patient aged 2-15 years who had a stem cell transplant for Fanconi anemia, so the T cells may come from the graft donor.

The CDR3 DNA sequence: TGTGCCAGCAGCGCTAGCGGGGCCATCACAGATACGCAGTATTTT. Its protein product is CASSASGAITDTQYF. This chain uses TRBV7-3 with TRBJ2-3; 9 bases are a match to TRBD2. CDR3 length: 15 residues. Germline lookup yields CDR1 SGHTA and CDR2 FQGTGA. The ends lost 5 bases at V and 2 bases at J; junction bases unmatched: 5.

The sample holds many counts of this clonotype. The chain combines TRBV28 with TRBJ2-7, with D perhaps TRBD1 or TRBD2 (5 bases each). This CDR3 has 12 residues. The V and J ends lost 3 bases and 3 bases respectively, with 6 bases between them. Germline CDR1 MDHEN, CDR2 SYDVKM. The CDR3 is CASSLRGYEQYV. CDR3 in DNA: TGTGCCAGCAGTTTGAGGGGCTACGAGCAGTACGTC.

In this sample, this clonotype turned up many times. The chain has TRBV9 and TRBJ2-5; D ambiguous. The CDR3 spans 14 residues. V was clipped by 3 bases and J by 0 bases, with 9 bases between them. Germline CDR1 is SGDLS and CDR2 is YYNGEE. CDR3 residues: CASSGHAYQETQYF. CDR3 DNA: TGTGCCAGCAGCGGACATGCGTACCAAGAGACCCAGTACTTC.

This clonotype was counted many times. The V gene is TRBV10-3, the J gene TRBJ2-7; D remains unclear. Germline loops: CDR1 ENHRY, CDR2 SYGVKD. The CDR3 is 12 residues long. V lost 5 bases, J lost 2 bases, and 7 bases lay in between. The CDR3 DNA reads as TGTGCCATCAGTCCGGATACCTACGAGCAGTACTTC. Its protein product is CAISPDTYEQYF.

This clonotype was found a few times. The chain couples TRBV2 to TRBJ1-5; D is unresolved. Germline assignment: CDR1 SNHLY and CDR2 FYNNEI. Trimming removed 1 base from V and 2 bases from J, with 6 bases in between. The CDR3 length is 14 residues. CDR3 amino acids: CASSEVPGNQPQHF. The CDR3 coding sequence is TGTGCCAGCAGTGAAGTCCCCGGCAATCAGCCCCAGCATTTT.

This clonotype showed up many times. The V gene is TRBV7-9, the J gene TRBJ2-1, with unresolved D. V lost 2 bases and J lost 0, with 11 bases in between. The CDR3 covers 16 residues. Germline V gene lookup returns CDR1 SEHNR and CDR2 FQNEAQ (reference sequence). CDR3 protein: CASSLWQAPSYNEQFF. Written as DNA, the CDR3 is TGTGCCAGCAGCTTATGGCAGGCCCCCTCCTACAATGAGCAGTTCTTC.

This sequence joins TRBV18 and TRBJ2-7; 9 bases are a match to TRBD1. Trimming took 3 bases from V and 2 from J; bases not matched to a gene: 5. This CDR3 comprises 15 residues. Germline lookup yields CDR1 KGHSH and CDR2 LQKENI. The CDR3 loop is CASSPRQGDPYEQYF. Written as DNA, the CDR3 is TGTGCCAGCTCACCGAGACAGGGGGACCCCTACGAGCAGTACTTC.

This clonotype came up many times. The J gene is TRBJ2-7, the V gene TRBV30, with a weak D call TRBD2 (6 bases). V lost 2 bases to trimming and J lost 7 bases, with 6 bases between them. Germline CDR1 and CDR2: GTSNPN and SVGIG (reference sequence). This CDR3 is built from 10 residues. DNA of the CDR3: TGTGCCTGGAGTCGGGAGGAGCAGTACTTC. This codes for CAWSREEQYF. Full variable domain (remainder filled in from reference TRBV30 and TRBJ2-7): SQTIHQWPATLVQPVGSPLSLECTVEGTSNPNLYWYRQAAGRGLQLLFYSVGIGQISSEVPQNLSASRPQDRQFILSSKKLLLSDSGFYLCAWSREEQYFGPGTRLTVT.

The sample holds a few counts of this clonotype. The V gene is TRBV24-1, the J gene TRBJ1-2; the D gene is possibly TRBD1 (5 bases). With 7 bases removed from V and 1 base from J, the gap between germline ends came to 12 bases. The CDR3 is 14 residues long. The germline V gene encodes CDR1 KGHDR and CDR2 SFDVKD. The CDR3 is CATRASGHNYGYTF. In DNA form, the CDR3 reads TGTGCCACCAGGGCAAGCGGACATAACTATGGCTACACCTTC.

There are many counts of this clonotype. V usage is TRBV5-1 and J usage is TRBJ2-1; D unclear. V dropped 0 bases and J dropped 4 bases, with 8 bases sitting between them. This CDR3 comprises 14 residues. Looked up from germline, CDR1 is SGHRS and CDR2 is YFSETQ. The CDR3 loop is CASSLVRDYNEQFF. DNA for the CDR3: TGCGCCAGCAGCTTGGTTAGGGATTACAATGAGCAGTTCTTC.

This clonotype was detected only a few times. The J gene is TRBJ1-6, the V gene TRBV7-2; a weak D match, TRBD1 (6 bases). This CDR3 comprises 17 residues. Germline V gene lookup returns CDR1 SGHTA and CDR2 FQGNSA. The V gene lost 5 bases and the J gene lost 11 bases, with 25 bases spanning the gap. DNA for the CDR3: TGTGCCAGCAGCCCTCGAAAGGGGTCCTCAACAGGGCCACCCCTCCACTTT. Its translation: CASSPRKGSSTGPPLHF.

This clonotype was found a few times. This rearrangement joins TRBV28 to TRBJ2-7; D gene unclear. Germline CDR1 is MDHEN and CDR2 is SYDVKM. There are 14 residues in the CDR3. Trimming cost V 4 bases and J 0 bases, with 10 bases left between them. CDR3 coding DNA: TGTGCCAGCAGTTCGACACTCGACTCCTACGAGCAGTACGTC. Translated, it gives CASSSTLDSYEQYV.

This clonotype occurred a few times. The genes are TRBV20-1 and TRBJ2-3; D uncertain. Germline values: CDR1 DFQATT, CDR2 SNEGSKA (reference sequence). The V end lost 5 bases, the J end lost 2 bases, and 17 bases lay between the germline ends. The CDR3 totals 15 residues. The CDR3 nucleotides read TGCAGTGCTCGACGAGAAATAAGACCCACAGATACGCAGTATTTT. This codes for CSARREIRPTDTQYF.

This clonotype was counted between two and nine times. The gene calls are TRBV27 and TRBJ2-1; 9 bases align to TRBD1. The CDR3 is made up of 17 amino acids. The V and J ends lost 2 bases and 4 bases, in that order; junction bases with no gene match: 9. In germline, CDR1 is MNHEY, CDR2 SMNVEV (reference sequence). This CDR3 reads CASSLPKSGQGYNEQFF. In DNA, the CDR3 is TGTGCCAGCAGTTTACCCAAATCGGGACAGGGATACAATGAGCAGTTCTTC.

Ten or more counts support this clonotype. The CDR3 bases are TGTGCCACCCGAGGGGGCGGACACATTCAGTACTTC. It translates to CATRGGGHIQYF. V and J are TRBV6-5 and TRBJ2-4; 7 bases match TRBD1. The CDR3 runs to 12 residues. V lost 10 bases, J lost 8 bases, and 8 bases stayed unmatched. Looked up from germline, CDR1 is MNHEY and CDR2 is SVGAGI.

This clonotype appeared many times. CDR3 nucleotide sequence: TGCAGTGCTAGAGATATCGGCGGCATATATTTT. Amino acid sequence: CSARDIGGIYF. The rearrangement links TRBV20-1 to TRBJ1-3; D gene ambiguous. V was shortened by 0 bases and J by 12 bases, with 9 bases between the two germline ends. The germline CDR1 and CDR2 sequences are DFQATT and SNEGSKA (reference sequence). The CDR3 runs to 11 residues.

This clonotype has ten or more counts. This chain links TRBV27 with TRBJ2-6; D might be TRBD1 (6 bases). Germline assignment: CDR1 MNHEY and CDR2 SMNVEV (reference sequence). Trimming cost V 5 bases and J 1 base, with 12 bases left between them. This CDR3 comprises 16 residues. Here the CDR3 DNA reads TGTGCCAGCAGTCGTCGACAGGTATCTGGGGCCAACGTCCTGACTTTC. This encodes CASSRRQVSGANVLTF.

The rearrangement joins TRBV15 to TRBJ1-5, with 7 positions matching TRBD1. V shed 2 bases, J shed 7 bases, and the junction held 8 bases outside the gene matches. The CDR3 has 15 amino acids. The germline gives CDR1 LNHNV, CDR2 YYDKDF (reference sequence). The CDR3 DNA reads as TGTGCCACCAGCAGAATGCGCCAACAGGGGCAGCCCCAGCATTTT. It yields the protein CATSRMRQQGQPQHF.

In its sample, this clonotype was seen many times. The CDR3 here is CASSQINEQFF. CDR3 sequence (DNA): TGTGCCAGCAGCCAAATAAATGAGCAGTTCTTC. The rearrangement links TRBV3-1 to TRBJ2-1; D is uncertain. Trimming removed 2 bases from V and 7 bases from J, with 3 bases in between. Germline lookup yields CDR1 LGHDT and CDR2 YNNKEL (reference sequence). The length of the CDR3 is 11 residues.

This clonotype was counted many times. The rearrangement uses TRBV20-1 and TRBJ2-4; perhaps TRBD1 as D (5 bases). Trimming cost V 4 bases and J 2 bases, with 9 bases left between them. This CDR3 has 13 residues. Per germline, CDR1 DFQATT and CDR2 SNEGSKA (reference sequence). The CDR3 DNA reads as TGCAGTGCTATAGGGGTCACCAAAAACATTCAGTACTTC. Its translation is CSAIGVTKNIQYF.

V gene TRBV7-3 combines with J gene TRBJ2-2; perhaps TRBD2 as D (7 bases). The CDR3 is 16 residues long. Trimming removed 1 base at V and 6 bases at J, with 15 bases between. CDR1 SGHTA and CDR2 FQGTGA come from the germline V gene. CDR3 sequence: CASSLMGGQGPGELFF. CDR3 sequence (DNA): TGTGCCAGCAGCTTAATGGGGGGGCAGGGCCCCGGGGAGCTGTTTTTT. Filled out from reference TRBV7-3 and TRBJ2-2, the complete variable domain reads GAGVSQTPSNKVTEKGKYVELRCDPISGHTALYWYRQSLGQGPEFLIYFQGTGAADDSGLPNDRFFAVRPEGSVSTLKIQRTERGDSAVYLCASSLMGGQGPGELFFGEGSRLTVL.